This TCR beta chain was identified in a study of identical twins. Whole-study findings and limits: Low generation-probability sequences were in excess among twin-shared out-of-frame alpha sequences. Out-of-frame beta sequences exhibited a weaker degree of excess twin sharing.

Unique molecular identifiers were in the cDNA, with template-switch universal primer binding. Via MiXCR, TCRdb re-called the 5' RACE reads, giving one row per CDR3 protein. The table lists fewer than 650,000 distinct CDR3 sequences, 9% to 10% of them singletons. This clonotype occurred many times. The antigen remains unidentified. With V trimmed by 1 base and J by 0 bases, 5 bases remained unmatched. This CDR3 comprises 17 residues. Germline V gives CDR1 SGHDT, CDR2 YYEEEE. These data were likewise used in another study, on yellow fever vaccine responses in identical twins.

The specimen was PBMCs. This receptor was taken from a woman aged 18 to 35 in good health. V is TRBV5-6 and J is TRBJ2-1; 9 bases line up with TRBD2. CDR3 in DNA: TGTGCCAGCAGCTTGCTTAGCGGGAGTTCCTCCTACAATGAGCAGTTCTTC. The encoded protein is CASSLLSGSSSYNEQFF.